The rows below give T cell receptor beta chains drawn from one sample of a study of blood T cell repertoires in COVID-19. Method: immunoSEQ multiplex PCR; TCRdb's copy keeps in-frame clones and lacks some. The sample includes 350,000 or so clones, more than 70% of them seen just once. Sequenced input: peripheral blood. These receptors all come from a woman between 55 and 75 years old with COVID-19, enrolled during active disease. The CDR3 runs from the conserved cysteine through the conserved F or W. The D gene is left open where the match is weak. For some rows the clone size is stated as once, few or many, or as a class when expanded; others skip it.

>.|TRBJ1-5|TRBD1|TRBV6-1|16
TGTGCCAGCAGTGCAGGGACAGGGAAGAGCAATCAGCCCCAGCATTTT
CASSAGTGKSNQPQHF
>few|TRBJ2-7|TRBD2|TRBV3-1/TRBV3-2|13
TGTGCCAGCAGGACTAGCGGAGTTGGCGAGCAGTACTTC
CASRTSGVGEQYF
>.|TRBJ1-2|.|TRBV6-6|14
TGTGCCAGCAGTTCCCGGGGTTATGGCCATGGCTACACCTTC
CASSSRGYGHGYTF
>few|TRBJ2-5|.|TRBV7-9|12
TGTGCCAGCAGCTCCCTACAGGAGACCCAGTACTTC
CASSSLQETQYF
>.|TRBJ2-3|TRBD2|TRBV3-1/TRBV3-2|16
TGTGCCAGCAGCCAAGCGGGCCGGGGGGGCCTAGATACGCAGTATTTT
CASSQAGRGGLDTQYF
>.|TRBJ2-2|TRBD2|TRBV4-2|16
TGTGCCAGCAGCCAAGTATCGGGGGGGCGTACCGGGGAGCTGTTTTTT
CASSQVSGGRTGELFF
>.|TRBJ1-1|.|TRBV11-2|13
TGTGCCAGCACTAAGTCAGGGGCCAGGGAAGCTTTCTTT
CASTKSGAREAFF
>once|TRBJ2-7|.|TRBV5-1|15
TGCGCCAGCAGCTTGGTTCTGGGGCGCGACAACGAGCAGTACTTC
CASSLVLGRDNEQYF
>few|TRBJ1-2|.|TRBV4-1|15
TGCGCCAGCAGCCCCCTGGCAGGTACTAACTATGGCTACACCTTC
CASSPLAGTNYGYTF
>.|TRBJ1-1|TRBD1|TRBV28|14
TGTGCCAGCAGTTTGCCGAGGGGACAGGGAGGAGCTTTCTTT
CASSLPRGQGGAFF
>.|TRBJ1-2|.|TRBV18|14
TGTGCCAGCTCACCGGTACCCCAGGACTATGGCTACACCTTC
CASSPVPQDYGYTF
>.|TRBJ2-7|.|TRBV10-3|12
TGTGCCATCAGTGAGTCGGCGGGGGAGCAGTACTTC
CAISESAGEQYF
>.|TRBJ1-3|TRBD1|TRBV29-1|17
TGCAGCGTTGGACAGGGAGGATCAACTTACTCTGGAAACACCATATATTTT
CSVGQGGSTYSGNTIYF
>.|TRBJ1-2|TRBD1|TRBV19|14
TGTGCCAGTAGTGCATGGACAGGGAACTATGGCTACACCTTC
CASSAWTGNYGYTF
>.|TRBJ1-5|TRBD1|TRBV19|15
TGTGCCAGTAGTGTTCGGACAGGGGGCAATCAGCCCCAGCATTTT
CASSVRTGGNQPQHF
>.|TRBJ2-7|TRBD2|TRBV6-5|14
TGTGCCAGCAGGAGGACTAGCGGGGGAGGCGAGCAGTACTTC
CASRRTSGGGEQYF
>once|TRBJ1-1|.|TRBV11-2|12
TGTGCCAGCAGCTTAGTCGGGGCTGAAGCTTTCTTT
CASSLVGAEAFF
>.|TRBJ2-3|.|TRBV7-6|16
TGTGCCAGCAGCTCCGCGGTGGGGGGGCTAGCAGATACGCAGTATTTT
CASSSAVGGLADTQYF
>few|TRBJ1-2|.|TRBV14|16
TGTGCCAGCAGCCAAAATTTGAGGAAGGCCGGCTATGGCTACACCTTC
CASSQNLRKAGYGYTF
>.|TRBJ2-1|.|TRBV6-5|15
TGTGCCAGCAGCCCGTCTACGAGCTCCTACAATGAGCAGTTCTTC
CASSPSTSSYNEQFF
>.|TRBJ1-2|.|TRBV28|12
TGTGCCAGCAGCCTAGCAAATTATGGCTACACCTTC
CASSLANYGYTF
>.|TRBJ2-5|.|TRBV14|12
TGTGCCAGCAGCCAAGATTGGCAGACCCAGTACTTC
CASSQDWQTQYF
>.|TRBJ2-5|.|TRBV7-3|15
TGTGCCAGCAGCTTAACGGGTCTAGATCAAGAGACCCAGTACTTC
CASSLTGLDQETQYF
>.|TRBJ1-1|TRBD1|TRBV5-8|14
TGTGCCAGCAGGCCCAGGGGGCCGGGCACTGAAGCTTTCTTT
CASRPRGPGTEAFF
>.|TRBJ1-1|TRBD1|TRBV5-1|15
TGCGCCAGCAGCTTGAAGGGACAGGGGAACACTGAAGCTTTCTTT
CASSLKGQGNTEAFF
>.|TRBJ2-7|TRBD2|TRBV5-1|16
TGCGCCAGCAGCTTGGTTCCTAGCGGGGGGTCCTACGAGCAGTACTTC
CASSLVPSGGSYEQYF
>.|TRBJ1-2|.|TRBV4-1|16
TGCGCCAGCAGCCAAGGGGGGGGACTGAGCAACTATGGCTACACCTTC
CASSQGGGLSNYGYTF
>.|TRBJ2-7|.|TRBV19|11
TGTGCCAGTAGTATGGCCGCCGAGCAGTACTTC
CASSMAAEQYF
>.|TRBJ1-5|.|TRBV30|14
TGTGCCTGGAGTGAAACAGGACCCAATCAGCCCCAGCATTTT
CAWSETGPNQPQHF
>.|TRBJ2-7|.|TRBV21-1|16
.
CASSKEVGQGSYEQYF
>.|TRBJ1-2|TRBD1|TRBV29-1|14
TGCAGCGTAGATGCTCAGGGGGCGAACTATGGCTACACCTTC
CSVDAQGANYGYTF
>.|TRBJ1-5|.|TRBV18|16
TGTGCCAGCTCACCGGTCGGGTCGGGGGAAAATCAGCCCCAGCATTTT
CASSPVGSGENQPQHF
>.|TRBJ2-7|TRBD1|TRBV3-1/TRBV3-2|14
TGTGCCAGCAGCCAGTCGACAGGGACCTACGAGCAGTACTTC
CASSQSTGTYEQYF
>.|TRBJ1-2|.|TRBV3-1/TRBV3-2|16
TGTGCCAGCAGCCAAGGGTCAGGGAATCCTTTGGGTGGCTACACCTTC
CASSQGSGNPLGGYTF
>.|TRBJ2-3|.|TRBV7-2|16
TGTGCCAGCAGCTTATACGGTGTTGAGGGCACAGATACGCAGTATTTT
CASSLYGVEGTDTQYF
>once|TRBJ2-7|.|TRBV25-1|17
TGTGCCAGCAGTGAATTGGGGGGACCGGGATCCTCCTACGAGCAGTACTTC
CASSELGGPGSSYEQYF
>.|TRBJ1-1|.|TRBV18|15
TGTGCCAGCTCCCGCGGAGTTGACCCATACACTGAAGCTTTCTTT
CASSRGVDPYTEAFF
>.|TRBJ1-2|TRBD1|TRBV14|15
TGTGCCAGCAGCCAACCAGGGACAGGGGTCCGTGGCTACACCTTC
CASSQPGTGVRGYTF
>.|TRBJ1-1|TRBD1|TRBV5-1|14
TGCGCCAGCAGCTTACAGGGGGTAGGCGCTGAAGCTTTCTTT
CASSLQGVGAEAFF
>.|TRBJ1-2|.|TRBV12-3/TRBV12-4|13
TGTGCCAGCAGTTTTTCGGCGGGGTATGGCTACACCTTC
CASSFSAGYGYTF
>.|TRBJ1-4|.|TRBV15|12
TGTGCCACCAGCCGCGCTAATGAAAAACTGTTTTTT
CATSRANEKLFF